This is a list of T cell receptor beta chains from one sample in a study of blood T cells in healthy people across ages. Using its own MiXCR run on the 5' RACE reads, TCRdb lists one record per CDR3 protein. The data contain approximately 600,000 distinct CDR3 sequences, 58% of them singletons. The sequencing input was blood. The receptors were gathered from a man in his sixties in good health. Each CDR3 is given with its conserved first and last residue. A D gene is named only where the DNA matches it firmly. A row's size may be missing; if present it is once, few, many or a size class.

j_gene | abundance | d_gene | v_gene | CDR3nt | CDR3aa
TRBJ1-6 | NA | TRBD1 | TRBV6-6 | TGTGCCAGCAGACTCGGACAGGATAACCCCTATAATTCGCCCCTCCACTTT | CASRLGQDNPYNSPLHF
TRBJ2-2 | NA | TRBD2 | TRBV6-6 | TGTGCCAGCACCCTATTCCGGGGGGGGTCGAACACCGAGGAGCTGTTTTTT | CASTLFRGGSNTEELFF
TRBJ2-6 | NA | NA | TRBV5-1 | TGCGCCGGCACCTCGAGGGAATCCGGGGCCAACGTCCTGACTTTC | CAGTSRESGANVLTF
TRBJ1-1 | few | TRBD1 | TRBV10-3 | TGTGCCATCAGGGCCGGGACAGGGAGACCGAACACTGAAGCTTTCTTT | CAIRAGTGRPNTEAFF
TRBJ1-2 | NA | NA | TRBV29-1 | TGCAGCGTTATTGGGGAAAGTGACTATGGCTACACCTTC | CSVIGESDYGYTF
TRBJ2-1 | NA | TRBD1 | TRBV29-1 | TGCAGCGCTGAAGAGGCAGGGGGTTACTACAACGAGCAGTTCTTC | CSAEEAGGYYNEQFF
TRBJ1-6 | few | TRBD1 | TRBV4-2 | TGTGCCAGCAGCCAGACGGGGAACAGGGGAAATTCACCCCTCCACTTT | CASSQTGNRGNSPLHF
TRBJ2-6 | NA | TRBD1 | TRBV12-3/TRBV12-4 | TGTGCCAGCAGCACCGGGACAGGGACCAATGGGGCCAACGTCCTGACTTTC | CASSTGTGTNGANVLTF
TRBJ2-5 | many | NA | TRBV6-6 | TGTGCCAGCAGAGGAGACAGGCAAGAGACCCAGTACTTC | CASRGDRQETQYF
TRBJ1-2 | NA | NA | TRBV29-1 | TGCAGCGTTGAAGGGTTCGCCACTAACTATGGCTACACCTTC | CSVEGFATNYGYTF
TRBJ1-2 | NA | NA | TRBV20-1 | TGCAGTGCTAGTCCGTTGGGCTTTGGTCCCCCTGGCTACACCTTC | CSASPLGFGPPGYTF
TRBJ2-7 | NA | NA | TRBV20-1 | TGCAGTGCTAGAGACAGGGAAATCCCCTACGAGCAGTACTTC | CSARDREIPYEQYF
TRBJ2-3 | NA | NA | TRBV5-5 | TGTGCCAGCAGCTTGGCGGGACGGAGCGGCGATACGCAGTATTTT | CASSLAGRSGDTQYF
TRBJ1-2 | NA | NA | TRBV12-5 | TGTGCTAGTGCCCAGGACAGCACTTTGAATGGCTACACCTTC | CASAQDSTLNGYTF
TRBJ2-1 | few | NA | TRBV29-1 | TGCAGCGTTGACGGCGGGTACAATGAGCAGTTCTTC | CSVDGGYNEQFF
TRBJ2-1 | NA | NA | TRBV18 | TGTGCCAGCTCCCCGGCGGTCTATGAGCAGTTCTTC | CASSPAVYEQFF
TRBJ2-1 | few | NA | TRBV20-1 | TGCAGTGCTACCCTGACAGGCTATGAGCAGTTCTTC | CSATLTGYEQFF
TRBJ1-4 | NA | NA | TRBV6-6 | TGTGCCAGCAGCCCCGGGACATCTGACTGGAATGAAAAACTGTTTTTT | CASSPGTSDWNEKLFF
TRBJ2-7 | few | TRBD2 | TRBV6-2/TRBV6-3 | TGTGCCAGCAGGTCTAGCGGGGGAGGCGAGCAGTACTTC | CASRSSGGGEQYF
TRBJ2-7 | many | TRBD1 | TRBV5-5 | TGTGCCAGCAGCTCGACAGGGTCCTACGAGCAGTACTTC | CASSSTGSYEQYF
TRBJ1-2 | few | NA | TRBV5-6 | TGTGCCAGCAGCTTGGCCGTCTCAGTATATGGCTACACCTTC | CASSLAVSVYGYTF
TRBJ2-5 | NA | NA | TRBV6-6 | TGTGCCAGCAGTCTCCGACAGGATCAAGAGACCCAGTACTTC | CASSLRQDQETQYF
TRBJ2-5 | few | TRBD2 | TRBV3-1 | TGTGCCAGCAGCCAAGATCCTCTCGGGGGGGCCGGTGAGACCCAGTACTTC | CASSQDPLGGAGETQYF
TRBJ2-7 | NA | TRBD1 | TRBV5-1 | TGCGCCAGCGGAACGGGACAGGGGTCCTACGAGCAGTACTTC | CASGTGQGSYEQYF
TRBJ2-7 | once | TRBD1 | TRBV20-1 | TGCAGTGCTAGAGGCAGGGGGTCCTTGGACGAGCAGTACTTC | CSARGRGSLDEQYF
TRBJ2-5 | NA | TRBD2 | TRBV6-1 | TGTGCCAGCAGTAATCCAGCGGGGGGGCCAGAGACCCAGTACTTC | CASSNPAGGPETQYF
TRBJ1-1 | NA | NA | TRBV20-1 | TGCAGTGCTAGAGCCGGGAACACGAACACTGAAGCTTTCTTT | CSARAGNTNTEAFF
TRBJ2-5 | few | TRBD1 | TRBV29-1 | TGCAGCGTTATGCGCCGGGACAGACAAGAGACCCAGTACTTC | CSVMRRDRQETQYF
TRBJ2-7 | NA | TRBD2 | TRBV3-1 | TGTGCCAGCAGCCAACAGACTAGCGGGGGTTACGAGCAGTACTTC | CASSQQTSGGYEQYF
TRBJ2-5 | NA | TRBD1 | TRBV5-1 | TGCGCCAGCAGCTTTACGGACAGGGTGGAGGAGACCCAGTACTTC | CASSFTDRVEETQYF
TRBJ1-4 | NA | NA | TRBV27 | TGCGCCAGCAGTTTACTGGACAGAGCTGAAAAACTGTTTTTT | CASSLLDRAEKLFF
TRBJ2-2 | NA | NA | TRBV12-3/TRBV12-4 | TGTGCCAGCAGCGCCGACAGCACCGGGGAGCTGTTTTTT | CASSADSTGELFF
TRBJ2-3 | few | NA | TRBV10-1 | TGCGCCAGCAGTGACGGACTGGCGCAGTATTTT | CASSDGLAQYF
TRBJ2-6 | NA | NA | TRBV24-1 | TGTGCCACCAGCTCCCCGGGGATCTCTGGGGCCAACGTCCTGACTTTC | CATSSPGISGANVLTF
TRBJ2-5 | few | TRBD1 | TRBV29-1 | TGCAGCGGGACAGGGTCGATCCTTCAAGAGACCCAGTACTTC | CSGTGSILQETQYF
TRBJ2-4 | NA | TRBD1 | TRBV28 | TGTGCCAGCAGTCCACAGGGGGCTCCTGGCGAAAACATTCAGTACTTC | CASSPQGAPGENIQYF
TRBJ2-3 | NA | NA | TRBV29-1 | TGCAGCGTAGGGACTTCCACAGATACGCAGTATTTT | CSVGTSTDTQYF
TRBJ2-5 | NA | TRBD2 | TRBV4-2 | TGTGCCAGCAGCCAAGATGAAGGGCGGGGGGCCCACAGAAATGAGCAGTACTTC | CASSQDEGRGAHRNEQYF
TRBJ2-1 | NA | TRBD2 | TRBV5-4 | TGTGCCAGCAGCCCAGATGTAGCGGGGGGGGGTGAGCAGTTCTTC | CASSPDVAGGGEQFF
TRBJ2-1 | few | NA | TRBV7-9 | TGTGCCAGCAGCCCTCCGGGACTGGGCCATGGAGGTGAGCAGTTCTTC | CASSPPGLGHGGEQFF
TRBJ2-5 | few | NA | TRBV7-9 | TGTGCCAGCAGCCAACGCAGCCTTGGAGAGACCCAGTACTTC | CASSQRSLGETQYF
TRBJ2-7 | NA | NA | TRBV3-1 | TGTGCCAGCAGCCAAGCAAGAGCCTCGAAGTACTTC | CASSQARASKYF
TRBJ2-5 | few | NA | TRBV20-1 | TGCAGTGCTAGAGAGAGACAAGAGACCCAGTACTTC | CSARERQETQYF
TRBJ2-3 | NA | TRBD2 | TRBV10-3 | TGTGCCATCAACCGACTAGCGGGGAGCACAGATACGCAGTATTTT | CAINRLAGSTDTQYF
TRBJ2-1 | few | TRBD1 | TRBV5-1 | TGCGCCAGCAGCTTGGCCGCCGGGACAGGCTCCTACAATGAGCAGTTCTTC | CASSLAAGTGSYNEQFF
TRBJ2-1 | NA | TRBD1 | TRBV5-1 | TGCGCCGGCAGCCCCGGGACAGGGGACATCTCCTACAATGAGCAGTTCTTC | CAGSPGTGDISYNEQFF